This T cell receptor (beta chain) was captured in a study of OX40 agonist ivuxolimab in advanced cancers. Here immunoSEQ multiplex PCR was the method, and the copy in TCRdb shows in-frame clones only, minus some. The sample includes about 20,000 clones, roughly four fifths of them seen just once. Germline V lookup: CDR1 MNHEY, CDR2 SVGAGI. This CDR3 comprises 15 residues. J was trimmed by 6 bases and V by 8 bases; bases with no gene match: 11. The V call is TRBV6-5, the J call TRBJ1-5; 9 nucleotides align to TRBD1. The sample in question was CD4+ or CD8+ T cells sorted from blood, obtained in a trial of the OX40 agonist ivuxolimab. This TCR derives from an adult with an advanced solid tumor such as melanoma, head and neck, liver or kidney cancer. The CDR3 here is CASRPGTGFGQPQHF. CDR3 DNA sequence: TGTGCCAGCCGGCCCGGGACAGGGTTTGGTCAGCCCCAGCATTTT.